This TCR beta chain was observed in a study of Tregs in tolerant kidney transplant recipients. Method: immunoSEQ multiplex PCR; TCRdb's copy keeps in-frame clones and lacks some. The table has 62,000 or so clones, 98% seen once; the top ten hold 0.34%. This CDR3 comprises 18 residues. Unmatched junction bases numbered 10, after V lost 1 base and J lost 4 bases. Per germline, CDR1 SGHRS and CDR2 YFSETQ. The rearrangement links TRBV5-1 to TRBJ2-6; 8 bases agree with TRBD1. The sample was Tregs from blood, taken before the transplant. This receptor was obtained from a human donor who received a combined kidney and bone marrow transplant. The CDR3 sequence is CASSLLTGEFLGANVLTF. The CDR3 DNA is TGCGCCAGCAGCTTGTTGACAGGGGAGTTTTTGGGGGCCAACGTCCTGACTTTC.